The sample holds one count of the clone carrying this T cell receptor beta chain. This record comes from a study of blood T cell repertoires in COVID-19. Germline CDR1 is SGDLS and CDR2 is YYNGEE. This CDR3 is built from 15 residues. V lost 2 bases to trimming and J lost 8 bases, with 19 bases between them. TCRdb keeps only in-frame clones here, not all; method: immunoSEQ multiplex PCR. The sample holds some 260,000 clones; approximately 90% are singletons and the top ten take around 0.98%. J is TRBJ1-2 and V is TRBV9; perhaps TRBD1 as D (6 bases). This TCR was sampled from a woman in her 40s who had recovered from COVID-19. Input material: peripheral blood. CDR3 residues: CASSVDTTGQRGYTF. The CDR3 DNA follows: TGTGCCAGCAGCGTCGACACGACAGGCCAGAGGGGCTACACCTTC. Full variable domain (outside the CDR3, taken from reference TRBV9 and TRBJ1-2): DSGVTQTPKHLITATGQRVTLRCSPRSGDLSVYWYQQSLDQGLQFLIQYYNGEERAKGNILERFSAQQFPDLHSELNLSSLELGDSALYFCASSVDTTGQRGYTFGSGTRLTVV.